A selection of T cell receptor beta chains follows, all from one sample in a study of T cell responses to AZD1222 COVID-19 vaccine. Profiled with immunoSEQ multiplex PCR; TCRdb holds only in-frame clones, not every one. The sample has 80,000 to 100,000 clones; 75% to 90% are singletons. Material: peripheral blood, obtained on day 0 of AZD1222 vaccination. These receptors originate from an adult in good health. Each CDR3 is given without its conserved first and last residue. Rows give clone size only sometimes, using once, few, many, or a class for an expanded clone.

clone size: NA
CDR3 length: 11
V gene: TRBV5-5
CDR3 protein: ASSSTYQETQY

clone size: NA
CDR3 length: 12
V gene: TRBV10-1
CDR3 protein: ASMLSHSNQPQH

clone size: large
CDR3 length: 12
V gene: TRBV4-1
CDR3 protein: ASSQVGGEDTQY

clone size: once
CDR3 length: 11
V gene: TRBV30
CDR3 protein: AWSRDRASEQF

clone size: once
CDR3 length: 9
V gene: TRBV29-1
CDR3 protein: SVGGPTEAF

clone size: NA
CDR3 length: 13
V gene: TRBV6-2/TRBV6-3
CDR3 protein: ASSVPTGVSGELF

clone size: NA
CDR3 length: 12
V gene: TRBV6-2/TRBV6-3
CDR3 protein: ASSYQEYNSPLH

clone size: once
CDR3 length: 10
V gene: TRBV5-4
CDR3 protein: ASSARDSPLH

clone size: NA
CDR3 length: 11
V gene: TRBV20-1
CDR3 protein: SASSGASGELF

clone size: NA
CDR3 length: 13
V gene: TRBV5-1
CDR3 protein: ASSLVGPAGALWA

clone size: NA
CDR3 length: 17
V gene: TRBV23-1
CDR3 protein: ASSQRSGRPFRSYNEQF

clone size: NA
CDR3 length: 12
V gene: TRBV7-2
CDR3 protein: ASTTREEGYEQY

clone size: NA
CDR3 length: 13
V gene: TRBV11-2
CDR3 protein: ASRYRDRNNYEQY

clone size: NA
CDR3 length: 13
V gene: TRBV3-1/TRBV3-2
CDR3 protein: ASSQNRGGKSEAF

clone size: NA
CDR3 length: 12
V gene: TRBV5-1
CDR3 protein: ASSSTSGGDEQF

clone size: NA
CDR3 length: 10
V gene: TRBV7-9
CDR3 protein: ASSLEEDGYT

clone size: NA
CDR3 length: 11
V gene: TRBV25-1
CDR3 protein: ASSMGGEETQY

clone size: NA
CDR3 length: 12
V gene: TRBV5-1
CDR3 protein: ASSLAGGSEKLF

clone size: NA
CDR3 length: 13
V gene: TRBV5-1
CDR3 protein: ASSLRGTQTYEQY

clone size: NA
CDR3 length: 11
V gene: TRBV11-3
CDR3 protein: ASSKQENTEAF

clone size: NA
CDR3 length: 9
V gene: TRBV6-5
CDR3 protein: ASSWLYEQY

clone size: once
CDR3 length: 10
V gene: TRBV19
CDR3 protein: ASNPIGGEQF

clone size: few
CDR3 length: 14
V gene: TRBV4-3
CDR3 protein: ASSTFWEQGGEKLF

clone size: NA
CDR3 length: 13
V gene: TRBV24-1
CDR3 protein: ATSAKTASTDTQY

clone size: NA
CDR3 length: 13
V gene: TRBV5-1
CDR3 protein: ASSLSGGPESPLH

clone size: NA
CDR3 length: 15
V gene: TRBV10-3
CDR3 protein: AIMRAWAGSSYNEQF

clone size: NA
CDR3 length: 14
V gene: TRBV6-5
CDR3 protein: ASSYFGTGSNQPQH

clone size: NA
CDR3 length: 13
V gene: TRBV5-4
CDR3 protein: ASSLSPSGSNEQF

clone size: NA
CDR3 length: 13
V gene: TRBV5-1
CDR3 protein: ASSLAATGSDTQY

clone size: NA
CDR3 length: 10
V gene: TRBV28
CDR3 protein: ASISTGTEAF

clone size: few
CDR3 length: 12
V gene: TRBV29-1
CDR3 protein: SVVRLTGDNEQF

clone size: NA
CDR3 length: 12
V gene: TRBV19
CDR3 protein: ASGWGSGANVLT

clone size: NA
CDR3 length: 13
V gene: TRBV10-3
CDR3 protein: AISEGGPGRYEQY

clone size: NA
CDR3 length: 11
V gene: TRBV29-1
CDR3 protein: SVGQGGNQPQH

clone size: NA
CDR3 length: 12
V gene: TRBV2
CDR3 protein: ASSDWDGNQPQH

clone size: NA
CDR3 length: 10
V gene: TRBV7-9
CDR3 protein: ASSSFTDTQY

clone size: once
CDR3 length: 13
V gene: TRBV9
CDR3 protein: ASSVAGLVNQPQH

clone size: NA
CDR3 length: 12
V gene: TRBV9
CDR3 protein: ASSPRGGRSPLH

clone size: NA
CDR3 length: 17
V gene: TRBV15
CDR3 protein: ATSRDRRQWGTGETEAF

clone size: NA
CDR3 length: 12
V gene: TRBV7-2
CDR3 protein: ASSSASGYYEQY

clone size: NA
CDR3 length: 13
V gene: TRBV7-2
CDR3 protein: ASSPTGGGANVLT

clone size: NA
CDR3 length: 13
V gene: TRBV6-5
CDR3 protein: ASRSGQGVQDGYT

clone size: NA
CDR3 length: 13
V gene: TRBV18
CDR3 protein: ASSNPGQGINEQF

clone size: NA
CDR3 length: 10
V gene: TRBV6-2/TRBV6-3
CDR3 protein: ASSYQPSLLF

clone size: NA
CDR3 length: 12
V gene: TRBV7-8
CDR3 protein: ASSRDRGSDTQY

clone size: NA
CDR3 length: 14
V gene: TRBV20-1
CDR3 protein: SASSLSGRGSYEQY

clone size: NA
CDR3 length: 11
V gene: TRBV29-1
CDR3 protein: SANSQGNYGYT

clone size: NA
CDR3 length: 15
V gene: TRBV30
CDR3 protein: AWSVQRTSGRFWEQF

clone size: NA
CDR3 length: 10
V gene: TRBV11-2
CDR3 protein: ASTSDGYEQY

clone size: NA
CDR3 length: 14
V gene: TRBV28
CDR3 protein: ASSSSGSRSYNEQF

clone size: NA
CDR3 length: 14
V gene: TRBV6-5
CDR3 protein: ASSYPDGVDTGELF

clone size: NA
CDR3 length: 13
V gene: TRBV15
CDR3 protein: ATSRDGWENTEAF

clone size: NA
CDR3 length: 13
V gene: TRBV5-5
CDR3 protein: ASSLAGQVNYGYT

clone size: NA
CDR3 length: 13
V gene: TRBV7-2
CDR3 protein: ASSLGLYSYNEQF

clone size: NA
CDR3 length: 10
V gene: TRBV9
CDR3 protein: ASSVVGYEQY

clone size: NA
CDR3 length: 14
V gene: TRBV15
CDR3 protein: ATSPVLAGGVNEQF

clone size: NA
CDR3 length: 12
V gene: TRBV5-4
CDR3 protein: ASSDRQGGNIQY

clone size: NA
CDR3 length: 14
V gene: TRBV9
CDR3 protein: ASSTQQGGVAGELF